This T cell receptor beta chain was identified during a study of blood T cells in healthy people across ages. Study-wide results and limits: Unsorted PBMCs prevented conclusive naive versus antigen-experienced comparison. Researchers judged that diversity estimates from one million T cells fell short of true values.

A minimum of 6 micrograms of total RNA was extracted per sample. Primers used in a second PCR of roughly 7 to 11 cycles were a sample-barcoded 5' primer and a J-beta primer mix. TCRdb ran MiXCR on the 5' RACE reads and lists one entry per CDR3 protein. The data hold around 870,000 distinct CDR3 sequences, with more than 25% observed a single time. This CDR3 is built from 16 residues. CDR1 and CDR2 from the germline V gene are LNHNV and YYDKDF (reference sequence). V lost 3 bases and J 1 base, leaving 14 bases between the germline ends. This clonotype was observed at least ten times. Antigen specificity is unknown.

The gene calls are TRBV15 and TRBJ2-3; D remains ambiguous. Input material: blood. The receptor comes from a woman older than 75 in good health. As DNA, the CDR3 is TGTGCCACCAGCAGCTCGTCCCTGAGCGGCACAGATACGCAGTATTTT. It codes for CATSSSSLSGTDTQYF.